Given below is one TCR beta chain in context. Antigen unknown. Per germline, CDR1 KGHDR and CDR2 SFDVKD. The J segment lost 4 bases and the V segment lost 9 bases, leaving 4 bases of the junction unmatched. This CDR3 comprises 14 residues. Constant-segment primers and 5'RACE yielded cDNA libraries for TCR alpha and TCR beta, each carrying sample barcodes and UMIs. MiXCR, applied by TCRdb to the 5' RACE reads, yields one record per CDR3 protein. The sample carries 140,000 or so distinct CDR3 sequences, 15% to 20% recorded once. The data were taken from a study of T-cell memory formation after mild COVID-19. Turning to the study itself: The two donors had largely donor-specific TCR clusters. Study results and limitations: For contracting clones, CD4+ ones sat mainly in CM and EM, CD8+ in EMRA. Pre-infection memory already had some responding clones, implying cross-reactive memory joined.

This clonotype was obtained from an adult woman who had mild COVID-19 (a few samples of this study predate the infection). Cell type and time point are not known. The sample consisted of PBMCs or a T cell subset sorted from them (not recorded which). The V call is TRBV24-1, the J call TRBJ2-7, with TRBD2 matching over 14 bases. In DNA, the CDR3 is TGTGCCACCTCCGGGACTAGCGGGAGTTACGAGCAGTACTTC. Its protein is CATSGTSGSYEQYF.